Below, 27 T cell receptor beta chains from the same sample are listed, as sequenced in a study of CD8+CD57+ T cells in acquired aplastic anemia. The TCR beta profiling, which covered VDJ combination and CDR3 sequence, was carried out using genomic DNA as the template. MiXCR, applied by TCRdb to the reads, yields one record per CDR3 protein. The sample records approximately 250,000 distinct CDR3 sequences, approximately 86% being singletons. Selection for sequencing was limited to patients who had shown CD8+CD57+ cell expansion by flow cytometry. Source material: sorted CD4+, CD8+, or CD8+CD57+ T cells (not recorded which) from PBMCs. Every receptor here comes from a human donor with aplastic anemia.

This clonotype was seen only once. V gene TRBV7-3 combines with J gene TRBJ1-1, with D uncertain. This CDR3 has 15 amino acids. Germline V gene lookup returns CDR1 SGHTA and CDR2 FQGTGA. V lost 8 bases, J lost 6 bases, and 22 bases lay in between. The CDR3 coding sequence is TGTGCCAGCTCAATACAGCCCACAGCCGATGCTGAAGCTTTCTTT. Protein product: CASSIQPTADAEAFF.

The V call is TRBV9, the J call TRBJ2-3; TRBD2 matches at 9 bases. Germline V gene sequence: CDR1 SGDLS, CDR2 YYNGEE. Losses at the gene ends were 5 bases for V and 8 bases for J; bases not matched to a gene: 6. There are 13 residues in the CDR3. The DNA of the CDR3 is TGTGCCAGCAGGGGCGGGGGGGCAGCTACGCAGTATTTT. Translation gives CASRGGGAATQYF.

Concerning this clonotype: The junction and the germline gene differ at one end; a read error may be behind it. The rearrangement joins TRBV7-2 to TRBJ2-3; TRBD2 agrees at 9 bases. Germline lookup yields CDR1 SGHTA and CDR2 FQGNSA. CDR3 length: 14 residues. The CDR3 loop is CASSQDPTSGRETF. The DNA of the CDR3 is TGTGCCAGCAGCCAAGATCCGACTAGCGGTAGGGAGACCTTT.

This chain connects TRBV24-1 to TRBJ2-2; D gene ambiguous. This CDR3 has 14 amino acids. Germline lookup yields CDR1 KGHDR and CDR2 SFDVKD. The V end was cut by 7 bases, the J end by 8 bases, with 16 bases between. The CDR3 loop is CATRSRLATGELFF. CDR3 nucleotides: TGTGCCACCAGATCCCGTTTGGCAACAGGGGAGCTGTTTTTT.

V gene TRBV5-1 combines with J gene TRBJ2-1; 8 bases align to TRBD2. Germline CDR1 reads SGHRS; CDR2 reads YFSETQ. V lost 4 bases, J lost 7 bases, and 7 bases stayed unmatched. The CDR3 totals 14 residues. DNA of the CDR3: TGCGCCAGCAGCACCGGGACTAGTAATAATGAGCAGTTCTTC. As protein: CASSTGTSNNEQFF.

The V and J genes are TRBV2 and TRBJ2-5; 7 bases map to TRBD1. The J call is uncertain, as TRBJ2-7 better fits the DNA end. This CDR3 spans 14 amino acids. Germline V gene data show CDR1 as SNHLY and CDR2 as FYNNEI. The chain's CDR3 is CASRGPGQPDEQYV. The CDR3, as DNA: TGTGCCAGCAGGGGACCGGGACAGCCCGACGAGCAGTACGTC.

The rearrangement uses TRBV20-1 and TRBJ2-7; 10 nucleotides align to TRBD2. The CDR3 is made up of 14 amino acids. Germline V gives CDR1 DFQATT, CDR2 SNEGSKA (reference sequence). V trimming: 1 base; J trimming: 6 bases; junction bases outside the gene matches: 6. CDR3 amino acids: CSARVGTSGTEQYF. In DNA form, the CDR3 reads TGCAGTGCTAGAGTTGGAACTAGCGGGACCGAGCAGTACTTC.

The chain couples TRBV4-3 to TRBJ2-2; either TRBD1 or TRBD2 may fit D (5 bases each). The CDR3 contains 15 residues. CDR1 is LGHNA and CDR2 is YSLEER in the germline V gene. V lost 3 bases to trimming and J lost 6 bases, with 14 bases between them. CDR3: CASSQPGTHPGELFF. For the CDR3, the DNA is TGCGCCAGCAGCCAGCCAGGGACCCACCCCGGGGAGCTGTTTTTT.

With regard to this clonotype: Its ends do not fully match the called genes, so a read error is possible. The genes are TRBV7-8 and TRBJ2-1; D gene unclear. Germline-derived CDR1 and CDR2 are SGHVS and FQNEAQ. The CDR3 consists of 16 residues. The CDR3 sequence: CASSLAGGTDTHDQFF. The DNA for the CDR3 is TGTGCCAGCAGCTTAGCGGGCGGAACCGATACGCATGATCAGTTCTTC.

This chain links TRBV7-8 with TRBJ2-1; TRBD2 matches at 7 bases. Trimming cost V 2 bases and J 7 bases; bases outside gene matches: 17. The CDR3 sequence is 18 residues long. Per the germline V gene, CDR1 is SGHVS and CDR2 is FQNEAQ. This chain's CDR3 is CASSLTGGPDSQYNEQFF. The DNA for the CDR3 is TGTGCCAGCAGCTTAACGGGAGGCCCCGACTCGCAGTATAATGAGCAGTTCTTC.

This chain joins TRBV5-5 and TRBJ2-5; no clear D gene. The CDR3 is 14 amino acids. Per the germline V gene, CDR1 is SGHKS and CDR2 is YYEKEE (reference sequence). V was cut by 6 bases and J by 2 bases, with 14 bases left in between. The CDR3 loop is CASKGSFKQETQYF. DNA of the CDR3: TGTGCCAGCAAGGGTAGCTTCAAGCAAGAGACCCAGTACTTC.

The chain recombines TRBV19 with TRBJ2-3, with a possible D match to TRBD2 (5 bases). The DNA end is more similar to TRBJ2-7, so the J call may be wrong. The CDR3 extends over 14 amino acids. CDR1 is LNHDA, CDR2 SQIVND, per germline (reference sequence). The CDR3 region has the DNA TGTGCCAGTAGTATCACGAGCGGTCTCACTGAGCAGTACTTC. It specifies CASSITSGLTEQYF.

CDR3 DNA: TGTGCCAGCAGCTGGGAGGTGGGAGCGAACACTGAAGCTTTCTTT. Translation: CASSWEVGANTEAFF. This chain links TRBV2 with TRBJ1-1; D gene ambiguous. This CDR3 region has 15 residues. V was trimmed by 6 bases and J by 1 base, leaving 15 bases between them. Germline V gene lookup returns CDR1 SNHLY and CDR2 FYNNEI.

This clonotype has a handful of counts. The CDR3 sequence is CATSDGQTESAEAFF. CDR3 sequence (DNA): TGTGCCACCAGTGATGGGCAGACGGAAAGCGCTGAAGCTTTCTTT. This chain joins TRBV24-1 and TRBJ1-1; D unclear. Germline CDR1 and CDR2: KGHDR and SFDVKD. With 3 bases removed from V and 6 bases from J, the gap between germline ends came to 16 bases. CDR3 length: 15 residues.

The genes are TRBV7-2 and TRBJ1-2; TRBD1 matches at 9 bases. This CDR3 is built from 15 residues. V lost 4 bases to trimming and J lost 6 bases; unmatched junction nucleotides: 9. CDR1 is SGHTA and CDR2 is FQGNSA in the germline V gene. The CDR3 nucleotides read TGTGCCAGCAGCTGGGGACAGGGCAAAGACCATGGCTACACCTTC. It codes for CASSWGQGKDHGYTF.

Of note for this clonotype: An end of the junction does not agree with germline; a read error may underlie this. The chain recombines TRBV9 with TRBJ2-3, with TRBD2 matching 8 bases. The CDR3 sequence is 14 residues long. Germline V CDR1 and CDR2: SGDLS, YYNGEE. This CDR3 reads CASSSAGGPDTKYF. The CDR3 nucleotides read TGTGCCAGCAGTTCCGCGGGAGGTCCCGATACGAAGTATTTT.

This clonotype was seen a few times. The rearrangement uses TRBV2 and TRBJ1-4; D possibly corresponds to TRBD1 (5 bases). V was cut by 8 bases and J by 17 bases, with 36 bases left in between. From germline, CDR1 is SNHLY and CDR2 FYNNEI. This CDR3 is built from 17 residues. The DNA for the CDR3 is TGTGCCAGCGGAGGGACTCCCGTCGTCTTGAACACTGAAGCTTTCTTTTTT. Its translation: CASGGTPVVLNTEAFFF. Full variable domain (outside the CDR3, taken from reference TRBV2 and TRBJ1-4): EPEVTQTPSHQVTQMGQEVILRCVPISNHLYFYWYRQILGQKVEFLVSFYNNEISEKSEIFDDQFSVERPDGSNFTLKIRSTKLEDSAMYFCASGGTPVVLNTEAFFFGSGTQLSVL.

A note on this clonotype: Without the conserved terminal phenylalanine or tryptophan, this CDR3 likely stems from a read error. It is unclear where the CDR3 begins or ends on the DNA, so no DNA is shown, and the CDR3 is as TCRdb lists it. J is TRBJ1-2 and V is TRBV7-2; TRBD1 was called by the table and not checked on the DNA. The germline gives CDR1 SGHTA, CDR2 FQGNSA. The CDR3 is 16 residues long, ends included. The CDR3 is CASSLETGGLVFGEGS.

For this clonotype: The CDR3 carries no conserved terminal phenylalanine or tryptophan, so it likely arises from a read error. Because the CDR3's place on the DNA is in doubt, the DNA is left out and the CDR3 is given as listed by TCRdb. The rearrangement uses TRBV7-3 and TRBJ2-3; the DNA was not used to check the table's D call, TRBD2. The CDR3 is 12 amino acids in total, end residues counted. Germline V CDR1 and CDR2: SGHTA, FQGTGA. CDR3 protein: CASSLGGSSGDY.

The chain has TRBV7-8 and TRBJ2-3; D is possibly TRBD2 (5 bases). CDR1 is SGHVS and CDR2 is FQNEAQ in the germline V gene. CDR3 size: 16 residues. V was pared by 5 bases and J by 11 bases, with 26 bases between. CDR3 bases: TGTGCCAGCAGCGAGGGCCCCTCGCACAATTCTTATGAGCAGTATTTT. Protein product: CASSEGPSHNSYEQYF.

V gene TRBV25-1 combines with J gene TRBJ2-7, with a weak D call TRBD1 (6 bases). The CDR3 runs to 18 residues. CDR1 is MGHDK, CDR2 SYGVNS, per germline. Trimming removed 6 bases at V and 1 base at J, with 25 bases between. DNA for the CDR3: TGTGCCAGCAGCTTTCCTCCAAGTTGGACAGCCCTTTCCTACGAGCAGTACGTC. Its translation is CASSFPPSWTALSYEQYV.

There are a few counts of this clonotype. This rearrangement joins TRBV2 to TRBJ2-3; D remains unclear. With the DNA end fitting TRBJ1-5 better, the J assignment may be wrong. CDR3 length: 14 amino acids. Germline CDR1 reads SNHLY; CDR2 reads FYNNEI. CDR3 sequence (DNA): TGTGCCAGCAGTGAGGCCTATGGTCATCAGCCCCAGCATTTT. As protein: CASSEAYGHQPQHF.

A word on this clonotype: At one end the junction does not follow the germline gene, possibly because of a read error. The chain is built from TRBV19 and TRBJ2-7, with D unclear. The J call may be mistaken, given a closer DNA end match to TRBJ2-1. Germline V lookup: CDR1 LNHDA, CDR2 SQIVND (reference sequence). This CDR3 has 15 residues. The CDR3 reads CASSIATSAYNEQFF. Here the CDR3 DNA reads TGTGCCAGTAGTATAGCTACCTCAGCCTACAACGAGCAGTTCTTC.

This chain connects TRBV5-8 to TRBJ1-2; perhaps TRBD1 as D (5 bases). V was clipped by 4 bases and J by 7 bases, with 14 bases between them. This CDR3 contains 13 residues. Germline-derived CDR1 and CDR2 are SGHTS and YDEGEE. This chain's CDR3 is CASSPGRAGGYTF. The DNA of the CDR3 is TGTGCCAGCAGCCCTGGCAGGGCAGGTGGCTACACCTTC.

This chain links TRBV11-1 with TRBJ1-6, with D perhaps matching TRBD1 (5 bases). Between the trimmed V and J ends, which lost 3 bases and 3 bases, there was a span of 12 bases. The germline V gene has CDR1 SGHAT and CDR2 FQDESV (reference sequence). This CDR3 has 16 residues. The DNA of the CDR3 is TGTGCCAGCAGCTTGGGTCAGGGAGGCTATAATTCACCCCTCCACTTT. This translates into CASSLGQGGYNSPLHF.

V gene TRBV7-2 combines with J gene TRBJ2-7; possible D gene TRBD2, 5 bases. The germline V and J ends were trimmed by 0 bases and 1 base, with 19 bases remaining between them. The CDR3 totals 18 residues. Germline V lookup: CDR1 SGHTA, CDR2 FQGNSA. The CDR3 DNA follows: TGTGCCAGCAGCTTAGCTCGAGATGCGACTACCCATTCCTACGAGCAGTACGTC. Protein sequence: CASSLARDATTHSYEQYV.

The V and J genes are TRBV15 and TRBJ2-3, with unresolved D. Judging by the DNA end, TRBJ2-5 fits better; the J call may be wrong. CDR1 is LNHNV, CDR2 YYDKDF, per germline (reference sequence). The CDR3 runs to 14 residues. CDR3: CATSSGCDPETQYF. In DNA, the CDR3 is TGTGCCACCAGCAGCGGCTGCGACCCAGAGACCCAGTACTTC.